Presented here are 6 T cell receptor beta chains from one specimen sequenced in a study of memory CD4+ T cells and cytomegalovirus serostatus. Some clones are missing from TCRdb's copy, which holds only in-frame ones; the method was immunoSEQ multiplex PCR. Of 55,000 to 80,000 clones listed, about 76% are singletons. Single viable CD3+CD4+CD8-CD45RO+ cells were sorted as the memory CD4+ T cells. The material sequenced was memory CD4+ T cells from blood. Receptors were obtained from an adult in good health and CMV-seropositive.

The chain uses TRBV14 and TRBJ1-1; D gene uncertain. From germline, CDR1 is SGHDN and CDR2 FVKESK. Between the trimmed V and J ends, which lost 1 base and 0 bases, there was a span of 12 bases. CDR3 length: 16 residues. The CDR3 loop reads CASSQGKATVNTEAFF. In DNA form, the CDR3 reads TGTGCCAGCAGCCAAGGTAAGGCGACGGTGAACACTGAAGCTTTCTTT.

The chain recombines TRBV27 with TRBJ2-5; D gene unclear. Germline-derived CDR1 and CDR2 are MNHEY and SMNVEV (reference sequence). With 5 bases removed from V and 4 bases from J, the gap between germline ends came to 17 bases. This CDR3 spans 15 amino acids. This CDR3 reads CASSPTPKQVETQYF. In nucleotides, the CDR3 is TGTGCCAGCAGTCCAACACCAAAGCAAGTAGAGACCCAGTACTTC.

The chain joins TRBV28 to TRBJ1-5, with unresolved D. Trimming shortened V by 7 bases and J by 6 bases, and 10 bases separated the two germline ends. This CDR3 region has 12 residues. CDR1 MDHEN and CDR2 SYDVKM come from the germline V gene. As DNA, the CDR3 is TGTGCCAGCACCCTCCGAGGTCAGCCCCAGCATTTT. Translation gives CASTLRGQPQHF.

V gene TRBV7-2 combines with J gene TRBJ2-3; TRBD1 aligns across 7 bases. This CDR3 spans 14 amino acids. Trimming cost V 4 bases and J 2 bases; bases outside gene matches: 3. Germline CDR1 and CDR2: SGHTA and FQGNSA. The CDR3 spells CASSSTGVTDTQYF. Written as DNA, the CDR3 is TGTGCCAGCAGCTCCACAGGGGTCACAGATACGCAGTATTTT.

This chain joins TRBV30 and TRBJ2-1; 8 positions match TRBD2. CDR1 GTSNPN and CDR2 SVGIG come from the germline V gene (reference sequence). J gave up 1 base and V 8 bases, and 7 bases lay outside the gene matches. There are 14 residues in the CDR3. CDR3 loop: CAGLSGISYNEQFF. The CDR3 coding sequence is TGTGCCGGTCTTAGCGGGATATCCTACAATGAGCAGTTCTTC.

The chain is built from TRBV30 and TRBJ1-2; 9 bases fit TRBD1. V shed 4 bases, J shed 3 bases, and the junction held 6 bases outside the gene matches. Germline V gives CDR1 GTSNPN, CDR2 SVGIG (reference sequence). The CDR3 has 14 residues. CDR3 DNA sequence: TGTGCCTGGAAGGTACAGGGGGCGTACTATGGCTACACCTTC. It encodes CAWKVQGAYYGYTF.